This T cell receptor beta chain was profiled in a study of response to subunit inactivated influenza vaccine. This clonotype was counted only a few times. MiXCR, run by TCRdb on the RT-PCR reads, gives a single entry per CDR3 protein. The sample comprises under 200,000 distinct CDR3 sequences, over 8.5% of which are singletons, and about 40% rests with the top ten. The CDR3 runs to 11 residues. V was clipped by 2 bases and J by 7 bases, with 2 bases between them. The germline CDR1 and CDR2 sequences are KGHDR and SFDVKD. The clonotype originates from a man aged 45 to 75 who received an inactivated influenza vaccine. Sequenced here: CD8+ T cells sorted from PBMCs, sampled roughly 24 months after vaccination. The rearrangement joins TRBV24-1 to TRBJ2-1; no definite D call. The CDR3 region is CATSDSNEQFF. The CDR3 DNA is TGTGCCACCAGTGATTCAAATGAGCAGTTCTTC.